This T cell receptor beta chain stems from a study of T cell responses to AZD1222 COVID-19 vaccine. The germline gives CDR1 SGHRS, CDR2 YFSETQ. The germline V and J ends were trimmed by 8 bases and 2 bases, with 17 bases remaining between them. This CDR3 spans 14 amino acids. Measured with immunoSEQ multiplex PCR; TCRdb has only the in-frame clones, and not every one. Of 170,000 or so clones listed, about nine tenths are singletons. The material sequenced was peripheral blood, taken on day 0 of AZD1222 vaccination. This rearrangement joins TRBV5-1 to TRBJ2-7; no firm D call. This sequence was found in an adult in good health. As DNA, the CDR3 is TGCGCCAGTGCGATCGACCGTATGGCCTACGAGCAGTACTTC. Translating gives CASAIDRMAYEQYF. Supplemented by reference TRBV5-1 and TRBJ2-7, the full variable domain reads KAGVTQTPRYLIKTRGQQVTLSCSPISGHRSVSWYQQTPGQGLQFLFEYFSETQRNKGNFPGRFSGRQFSNSRSEMNVSTLELGDSALYLCASAIDRMAYEQYFGPGTRLTVT.